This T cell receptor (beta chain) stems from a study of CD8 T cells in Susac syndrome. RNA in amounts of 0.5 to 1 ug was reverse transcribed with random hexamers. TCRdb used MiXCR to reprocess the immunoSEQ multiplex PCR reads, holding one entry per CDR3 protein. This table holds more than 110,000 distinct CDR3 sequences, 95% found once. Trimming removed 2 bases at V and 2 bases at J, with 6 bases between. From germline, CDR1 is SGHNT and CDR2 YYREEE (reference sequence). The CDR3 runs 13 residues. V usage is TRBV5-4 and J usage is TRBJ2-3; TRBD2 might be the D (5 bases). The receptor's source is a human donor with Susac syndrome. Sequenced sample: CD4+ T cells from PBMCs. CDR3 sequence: CASSFGDTDTQYF. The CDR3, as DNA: TGTGCCAGCAGCTTCGGGGACACAGATACGCAGTATTTT.